What follows is one TCR beta chain and its context. Per the germline V gene, CDR1 is LNHDA and CDR2 is SQIVND (reference sequence). The CDR3 is 15 residues long. V lost 7 bases, J lost 6 bases, and 14 bases stayed unmatched. This record belongs to a study of blood T cell repertoires in COVID-19. Study background: Italy, Spain and the United States were the sources of the convalescent and acute COVID-19 samples. The cDNA or gDNA used as material had been derived from T cells, B-cell-depleted T cells, or PBMCs.

Authors' processing steps: Cell counts per sample came from amplifying reference gene primers. The table came from immunoSEQ multiplex PCR; TCRdb's copy has only in-frame clones and leaves some out. V and J calls and clone size are those listed in that table; D and trimming were worked out from the DNA. The table lists approximately 230,000 clones, more than 80% of them singletons. The clonotype was recovered from a man aged 30 to 45 who had recovered from COVID-19. V and J are TRBV19 and TRBJ2-7; 8 bases map to TRBD1. The sample consisted of peripheral blood. CDR3 loop: CASTHRAGGIFEQYF. CDR3 nucleotides: TGTGCCAGTACCCACCGGGCAGGGGGCATCTTCGAGCAGTACTTC.